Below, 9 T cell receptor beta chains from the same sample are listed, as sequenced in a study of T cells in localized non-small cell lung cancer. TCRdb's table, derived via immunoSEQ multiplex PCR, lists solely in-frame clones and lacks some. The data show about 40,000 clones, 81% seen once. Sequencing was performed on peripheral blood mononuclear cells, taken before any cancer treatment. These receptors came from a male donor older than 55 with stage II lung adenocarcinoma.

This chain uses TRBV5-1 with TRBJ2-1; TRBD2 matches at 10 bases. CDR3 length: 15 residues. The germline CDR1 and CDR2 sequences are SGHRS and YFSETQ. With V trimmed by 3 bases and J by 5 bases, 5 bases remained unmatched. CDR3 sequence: CASSSSGSWDNEQFF. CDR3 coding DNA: TGCGCCAGCAGCTCTAGCGGGAGTTGGGACAATGAGCAGTTCTTC.

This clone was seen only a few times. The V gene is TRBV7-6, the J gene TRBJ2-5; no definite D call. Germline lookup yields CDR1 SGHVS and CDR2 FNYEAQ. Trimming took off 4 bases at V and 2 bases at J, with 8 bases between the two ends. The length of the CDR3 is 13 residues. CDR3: CASSSGLQETQYF. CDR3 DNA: TGTGCCAGCAGCTCCGGATTGCAAGAGACCCAGTACTTC.

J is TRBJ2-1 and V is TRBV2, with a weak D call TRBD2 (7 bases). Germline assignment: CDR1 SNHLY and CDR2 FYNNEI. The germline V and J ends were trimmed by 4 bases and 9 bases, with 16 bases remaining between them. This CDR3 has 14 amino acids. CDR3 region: CASSGGRERVEQFF. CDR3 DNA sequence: TGTGCCAGCAGTGGGGGGCGGGAGAGGGTTGAGCAGTTCTTC. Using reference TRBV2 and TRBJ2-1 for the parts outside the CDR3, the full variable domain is EPEVTQTPSHQVTQMGQEVILRCVPISNHLYFYWYRQILGQKVEFLVSFYNNEISEKSEIFDDQFSVERPDGSNFTLKIRSTKLEDSAMYFCASSGGRERVEQFFGPGTRLTVL.

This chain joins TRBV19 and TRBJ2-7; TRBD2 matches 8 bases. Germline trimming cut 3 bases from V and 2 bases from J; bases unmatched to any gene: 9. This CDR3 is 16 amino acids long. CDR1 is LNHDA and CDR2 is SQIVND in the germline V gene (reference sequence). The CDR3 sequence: CASSIGARRGAYEQYF. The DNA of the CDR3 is TGTGCCAGTAGTATCGGGGCCAGGCGGGGGGCCTACGAGCAGTACTTC. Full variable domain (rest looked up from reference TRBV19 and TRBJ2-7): DGGITQSPKYLFRKEGQNVTLSCEQNLNHDAMYWYRQDPGQGLRLIYYSQIVNDFQKGDIAEGYSVSREKKESFPLTVTSAQKNPTAFYLCASSIGARRGAYEQYFGPGTRLTVT.

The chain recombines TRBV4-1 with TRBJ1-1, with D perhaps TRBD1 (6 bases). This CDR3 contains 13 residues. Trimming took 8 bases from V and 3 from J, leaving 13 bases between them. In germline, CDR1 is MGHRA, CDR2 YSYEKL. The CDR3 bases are TGCGCCAGCGCCCAGGGGTGGGACACTGAAGCTTTCTTT. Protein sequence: CASAQGWDTEAFF.

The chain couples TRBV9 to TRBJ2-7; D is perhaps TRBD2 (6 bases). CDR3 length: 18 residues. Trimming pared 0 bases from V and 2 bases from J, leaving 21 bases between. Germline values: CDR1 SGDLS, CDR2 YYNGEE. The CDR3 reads CASSVGGPTRGNAYEQYF. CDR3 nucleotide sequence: TGTGCCAGCAGCGTAGGAGGGCCAACTCGGGGGAACGCCTACGAGCAGTACTTC.

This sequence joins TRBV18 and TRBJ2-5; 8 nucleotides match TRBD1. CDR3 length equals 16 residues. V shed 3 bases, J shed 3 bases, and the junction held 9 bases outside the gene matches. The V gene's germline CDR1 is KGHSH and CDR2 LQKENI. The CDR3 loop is CASSPLDRGVKETQYF. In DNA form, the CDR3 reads TGTGCCAGCTCACCGTTAGACAGGGGTGTTAAAGAGACCCAGTACTTC.

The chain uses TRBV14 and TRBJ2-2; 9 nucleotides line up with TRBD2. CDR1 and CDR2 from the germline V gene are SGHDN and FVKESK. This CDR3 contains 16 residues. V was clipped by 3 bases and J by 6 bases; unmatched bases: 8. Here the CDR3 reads CASSHLAGKPPGELFF. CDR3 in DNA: TGTGCCAGCAGCCACCTAGCGGGGAAGCCCCCCGGGGAGCTGTTTTTT.

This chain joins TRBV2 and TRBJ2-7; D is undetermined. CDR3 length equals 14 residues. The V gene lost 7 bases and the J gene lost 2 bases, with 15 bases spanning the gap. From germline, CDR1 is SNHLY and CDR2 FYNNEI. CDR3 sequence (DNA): TGTGCCAGCACTCGTGGCGCCAATGCCTACGAGCAGTACTTC. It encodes CASTRGANAYEQYF. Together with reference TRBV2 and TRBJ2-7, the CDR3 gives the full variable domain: EPEVTQTPSHQVTQMGQEVILRCVPISNHLYFYWYRQILGQKVEFLVSFYNNEISEKSEIFDDQFSVERPDGSNFTLKIRSTKLEDSAMYFCASTRGANAYEQYFGPGTRLTVT.